This TCR beta chain emerged from a study of T cell repertoires in cytomegalovirus infection. The wider study: Both CMV infection and a matching HLA type were indicated by public TCR beta signatures. Study-wide results and limits: CMV-specific TCR beta clonotypes restricted by HLA-C dominated the ex vivo response. Carriage of CMV together with the relevant HLA was identifiable through cumulative public TCR beta family frequency.

This clonotype was seen a handful of times. What it binds is not known. TCRdb re-analysed the reads in MiXCR, keeping a single row per CDR3 protein. The sample shows nearly 550,000 distinct CDR3 sequences, approximately 15% of them seen only once. The germline V gene has CDR1 ENHRY and CDR2 SYGVKD. V gave up 0 bases and J gave up 5 bases, with 7 bases separating them. The CDR3 contains 13 residues. This clonotype was sampled from a human donor in good health (CMV status not recorded). Some clones in this sample may be carry-over from other donors' samples. Source material: CD8+ T cells from PBMCs. The chain combines TRBV10-3 with TRBJ1-2; D is undetermined. CDR3 residues: CAISESGGYGYTF. The CDR3 DNA is TGTGCCATCAGTGAGTCGGGAGGATATGGCTACACCTTC.